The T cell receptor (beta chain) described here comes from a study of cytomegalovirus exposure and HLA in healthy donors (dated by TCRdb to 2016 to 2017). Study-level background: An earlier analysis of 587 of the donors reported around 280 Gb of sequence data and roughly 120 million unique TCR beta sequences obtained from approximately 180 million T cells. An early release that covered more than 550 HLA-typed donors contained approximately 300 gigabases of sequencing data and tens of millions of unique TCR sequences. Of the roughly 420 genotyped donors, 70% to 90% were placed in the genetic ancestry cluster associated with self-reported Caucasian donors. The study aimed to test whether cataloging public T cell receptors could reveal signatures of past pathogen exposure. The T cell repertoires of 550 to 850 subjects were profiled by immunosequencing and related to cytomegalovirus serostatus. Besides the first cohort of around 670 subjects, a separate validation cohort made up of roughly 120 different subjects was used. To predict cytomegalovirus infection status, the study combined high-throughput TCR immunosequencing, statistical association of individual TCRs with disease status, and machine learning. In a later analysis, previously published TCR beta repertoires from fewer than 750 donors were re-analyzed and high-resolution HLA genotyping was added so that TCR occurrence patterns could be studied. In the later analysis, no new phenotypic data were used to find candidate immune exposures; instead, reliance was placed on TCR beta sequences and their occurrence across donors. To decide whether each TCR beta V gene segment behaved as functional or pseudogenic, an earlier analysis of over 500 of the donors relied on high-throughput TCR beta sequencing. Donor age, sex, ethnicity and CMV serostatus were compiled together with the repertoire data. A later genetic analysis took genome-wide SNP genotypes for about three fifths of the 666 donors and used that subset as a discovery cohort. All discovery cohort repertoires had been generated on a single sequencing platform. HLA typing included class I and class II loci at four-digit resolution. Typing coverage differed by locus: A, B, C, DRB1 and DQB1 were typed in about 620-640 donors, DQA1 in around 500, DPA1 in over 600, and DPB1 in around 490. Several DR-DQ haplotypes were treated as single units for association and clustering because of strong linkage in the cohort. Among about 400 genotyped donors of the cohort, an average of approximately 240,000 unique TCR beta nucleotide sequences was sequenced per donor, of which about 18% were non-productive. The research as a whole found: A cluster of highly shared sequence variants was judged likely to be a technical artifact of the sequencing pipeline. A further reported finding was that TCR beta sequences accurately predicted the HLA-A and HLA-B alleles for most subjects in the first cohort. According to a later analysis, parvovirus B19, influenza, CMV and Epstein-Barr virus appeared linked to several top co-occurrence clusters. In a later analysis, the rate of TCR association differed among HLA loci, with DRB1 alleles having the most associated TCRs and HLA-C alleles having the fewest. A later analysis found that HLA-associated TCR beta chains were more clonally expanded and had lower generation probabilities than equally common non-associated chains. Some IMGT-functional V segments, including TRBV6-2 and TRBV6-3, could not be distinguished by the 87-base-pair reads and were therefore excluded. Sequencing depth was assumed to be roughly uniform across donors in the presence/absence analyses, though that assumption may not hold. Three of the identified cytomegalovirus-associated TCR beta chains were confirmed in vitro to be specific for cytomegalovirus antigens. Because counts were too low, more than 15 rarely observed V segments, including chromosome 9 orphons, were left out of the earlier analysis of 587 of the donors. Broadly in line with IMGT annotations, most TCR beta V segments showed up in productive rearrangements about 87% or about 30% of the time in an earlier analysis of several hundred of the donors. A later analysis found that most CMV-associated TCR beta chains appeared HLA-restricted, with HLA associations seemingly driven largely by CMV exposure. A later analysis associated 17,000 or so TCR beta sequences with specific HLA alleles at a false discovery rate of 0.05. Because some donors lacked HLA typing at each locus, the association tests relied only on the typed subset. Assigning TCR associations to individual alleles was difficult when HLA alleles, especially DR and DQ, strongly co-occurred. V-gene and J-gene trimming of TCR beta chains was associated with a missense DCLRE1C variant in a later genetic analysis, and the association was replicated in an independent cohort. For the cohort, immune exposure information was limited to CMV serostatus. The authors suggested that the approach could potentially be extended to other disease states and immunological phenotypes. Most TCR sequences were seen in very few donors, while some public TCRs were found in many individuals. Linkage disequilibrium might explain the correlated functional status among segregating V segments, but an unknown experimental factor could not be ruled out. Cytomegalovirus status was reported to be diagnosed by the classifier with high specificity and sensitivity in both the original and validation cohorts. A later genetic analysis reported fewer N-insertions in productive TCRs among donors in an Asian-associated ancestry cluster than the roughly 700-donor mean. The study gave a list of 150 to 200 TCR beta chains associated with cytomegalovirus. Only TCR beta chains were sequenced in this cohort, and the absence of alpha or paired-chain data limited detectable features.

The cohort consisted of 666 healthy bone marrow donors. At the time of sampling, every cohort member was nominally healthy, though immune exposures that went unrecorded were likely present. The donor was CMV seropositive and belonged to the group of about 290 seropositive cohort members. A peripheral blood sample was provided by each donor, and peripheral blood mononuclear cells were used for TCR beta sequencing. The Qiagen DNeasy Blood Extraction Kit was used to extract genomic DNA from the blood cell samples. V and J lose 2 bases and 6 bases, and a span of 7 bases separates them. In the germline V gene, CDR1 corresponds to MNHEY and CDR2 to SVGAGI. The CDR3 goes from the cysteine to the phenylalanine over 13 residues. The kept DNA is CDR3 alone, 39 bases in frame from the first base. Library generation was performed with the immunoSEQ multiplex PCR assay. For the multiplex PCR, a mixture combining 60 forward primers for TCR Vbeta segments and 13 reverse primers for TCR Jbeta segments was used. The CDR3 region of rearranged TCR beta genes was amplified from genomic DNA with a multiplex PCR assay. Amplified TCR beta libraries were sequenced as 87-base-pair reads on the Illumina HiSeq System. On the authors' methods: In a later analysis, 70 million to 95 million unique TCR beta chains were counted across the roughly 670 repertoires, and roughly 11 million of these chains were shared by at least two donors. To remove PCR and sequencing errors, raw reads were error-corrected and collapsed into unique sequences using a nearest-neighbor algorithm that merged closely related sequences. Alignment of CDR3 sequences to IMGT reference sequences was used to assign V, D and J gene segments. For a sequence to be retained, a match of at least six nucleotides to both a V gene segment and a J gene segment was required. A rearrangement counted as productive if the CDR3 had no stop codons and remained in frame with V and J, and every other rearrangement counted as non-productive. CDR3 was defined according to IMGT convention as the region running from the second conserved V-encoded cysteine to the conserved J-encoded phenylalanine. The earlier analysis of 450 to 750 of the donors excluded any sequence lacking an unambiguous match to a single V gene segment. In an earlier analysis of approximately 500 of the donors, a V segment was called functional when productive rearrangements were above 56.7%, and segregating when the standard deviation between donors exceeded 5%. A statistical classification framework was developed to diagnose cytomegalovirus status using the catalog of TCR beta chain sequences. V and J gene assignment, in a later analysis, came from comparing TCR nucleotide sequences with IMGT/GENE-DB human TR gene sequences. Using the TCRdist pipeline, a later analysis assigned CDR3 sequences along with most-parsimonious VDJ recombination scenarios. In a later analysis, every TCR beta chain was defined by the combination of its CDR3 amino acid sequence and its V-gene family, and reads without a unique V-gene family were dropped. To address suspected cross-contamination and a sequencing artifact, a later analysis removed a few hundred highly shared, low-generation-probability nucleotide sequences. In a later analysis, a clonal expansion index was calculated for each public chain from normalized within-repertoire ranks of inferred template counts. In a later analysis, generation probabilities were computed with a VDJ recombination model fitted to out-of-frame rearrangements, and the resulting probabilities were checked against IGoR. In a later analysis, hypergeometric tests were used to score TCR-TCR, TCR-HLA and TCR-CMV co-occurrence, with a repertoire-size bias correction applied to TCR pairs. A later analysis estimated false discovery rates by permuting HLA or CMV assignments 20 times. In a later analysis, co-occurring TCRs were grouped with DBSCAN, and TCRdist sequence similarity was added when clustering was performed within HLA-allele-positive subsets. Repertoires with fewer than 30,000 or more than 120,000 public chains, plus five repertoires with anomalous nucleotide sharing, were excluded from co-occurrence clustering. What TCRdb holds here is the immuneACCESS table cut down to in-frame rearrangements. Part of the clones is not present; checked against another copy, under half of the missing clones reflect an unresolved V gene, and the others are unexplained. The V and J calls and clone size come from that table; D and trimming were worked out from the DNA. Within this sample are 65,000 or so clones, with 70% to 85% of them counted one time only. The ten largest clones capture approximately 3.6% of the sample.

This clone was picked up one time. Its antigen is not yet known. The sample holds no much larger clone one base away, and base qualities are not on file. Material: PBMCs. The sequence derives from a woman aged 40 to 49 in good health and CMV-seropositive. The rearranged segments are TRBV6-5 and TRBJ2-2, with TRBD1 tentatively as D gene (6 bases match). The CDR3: CASSYTGPGELFF. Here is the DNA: TGTGCCAGCAGTTACACAGGGCCCGGGGAGCTGTTTTTT.